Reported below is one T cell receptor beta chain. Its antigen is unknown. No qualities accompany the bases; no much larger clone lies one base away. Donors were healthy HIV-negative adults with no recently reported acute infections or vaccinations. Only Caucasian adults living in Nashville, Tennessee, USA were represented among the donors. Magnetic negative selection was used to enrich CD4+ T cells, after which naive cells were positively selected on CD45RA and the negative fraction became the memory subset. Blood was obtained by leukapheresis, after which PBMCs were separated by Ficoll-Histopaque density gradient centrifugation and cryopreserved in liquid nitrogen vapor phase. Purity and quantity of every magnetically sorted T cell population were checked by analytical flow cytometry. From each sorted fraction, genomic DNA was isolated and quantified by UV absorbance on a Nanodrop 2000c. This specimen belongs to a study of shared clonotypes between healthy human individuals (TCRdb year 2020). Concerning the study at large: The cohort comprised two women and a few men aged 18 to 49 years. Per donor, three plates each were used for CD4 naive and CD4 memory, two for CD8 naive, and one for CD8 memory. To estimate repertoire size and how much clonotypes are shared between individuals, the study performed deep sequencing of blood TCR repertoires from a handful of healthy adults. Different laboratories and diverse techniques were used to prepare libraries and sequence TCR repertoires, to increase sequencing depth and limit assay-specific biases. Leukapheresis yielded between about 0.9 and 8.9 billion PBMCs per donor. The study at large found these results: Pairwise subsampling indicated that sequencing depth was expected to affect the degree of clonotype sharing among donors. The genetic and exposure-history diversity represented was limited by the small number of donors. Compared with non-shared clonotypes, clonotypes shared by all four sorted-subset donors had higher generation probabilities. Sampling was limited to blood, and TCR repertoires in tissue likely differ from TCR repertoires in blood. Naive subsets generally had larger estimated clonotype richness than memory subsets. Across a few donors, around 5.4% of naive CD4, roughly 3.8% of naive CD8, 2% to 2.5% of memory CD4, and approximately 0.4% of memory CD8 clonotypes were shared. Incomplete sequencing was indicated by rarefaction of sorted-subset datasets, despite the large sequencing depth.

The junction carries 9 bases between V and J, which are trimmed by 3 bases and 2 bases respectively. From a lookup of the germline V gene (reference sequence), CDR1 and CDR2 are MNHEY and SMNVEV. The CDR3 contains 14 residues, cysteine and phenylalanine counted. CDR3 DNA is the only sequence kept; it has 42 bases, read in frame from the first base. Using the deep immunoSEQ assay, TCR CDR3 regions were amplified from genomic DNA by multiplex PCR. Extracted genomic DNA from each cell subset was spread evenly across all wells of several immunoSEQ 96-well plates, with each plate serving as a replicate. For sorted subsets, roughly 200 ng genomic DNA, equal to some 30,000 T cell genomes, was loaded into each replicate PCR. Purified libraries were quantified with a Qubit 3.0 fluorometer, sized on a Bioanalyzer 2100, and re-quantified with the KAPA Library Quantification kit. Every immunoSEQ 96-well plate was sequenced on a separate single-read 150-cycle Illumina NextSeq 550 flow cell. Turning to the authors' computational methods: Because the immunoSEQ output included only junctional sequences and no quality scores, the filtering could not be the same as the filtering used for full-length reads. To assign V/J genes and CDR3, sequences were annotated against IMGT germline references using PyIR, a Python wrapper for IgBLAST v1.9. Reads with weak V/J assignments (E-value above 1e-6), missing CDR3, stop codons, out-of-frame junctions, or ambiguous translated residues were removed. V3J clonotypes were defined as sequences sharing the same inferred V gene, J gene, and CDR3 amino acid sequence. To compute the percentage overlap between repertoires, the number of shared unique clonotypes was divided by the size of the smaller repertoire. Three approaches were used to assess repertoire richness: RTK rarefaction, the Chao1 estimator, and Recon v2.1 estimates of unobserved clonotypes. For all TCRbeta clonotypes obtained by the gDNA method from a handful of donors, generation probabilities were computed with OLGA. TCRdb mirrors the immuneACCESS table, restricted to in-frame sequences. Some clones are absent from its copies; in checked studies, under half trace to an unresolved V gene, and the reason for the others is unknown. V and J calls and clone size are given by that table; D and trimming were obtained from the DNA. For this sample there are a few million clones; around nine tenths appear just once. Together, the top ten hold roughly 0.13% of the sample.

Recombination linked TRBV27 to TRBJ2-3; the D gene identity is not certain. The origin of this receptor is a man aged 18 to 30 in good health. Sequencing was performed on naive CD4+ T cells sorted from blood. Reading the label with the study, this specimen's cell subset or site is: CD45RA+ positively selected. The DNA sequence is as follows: TGTGCCAGCAGTTTCCAAACGGCCACAGATACGCAGTATTTT. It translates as CASSFQTATDTQYF.